These 26 T cell receptor beta chains were sequenced from one sample in a study of response to subunit inactivated influenza vaccine. TCRdb used MiXCR to reprocess the RT-PCR reads, holding one entry per CDR3 protein. The data contain roughly 570,000 distinct CDR3 sequences, around 13% of them singletons. The source was PBMCs from blood, collected about 13 days after vaccination. Receptors were obtained from a man aged 50 to 59 who received an inactivated influenza vaccine.

This sequence joins TRBV20-1 and TRBJ1-2; the D is unclear. Germline V CDR1 and CDR2: DFQATT, SNEGSKA (reference sequence). The CDR3 is made up of 12 amino acids. Trimming shortened V by 5 bases and J by 3 bases, and 10 bases separated the two germline ends. DNA for the CDR3: TGCAGTGCTCTGAGGGATGACTATGGCTACACCTTC. Amino acids: CSALRDDYGYTF.

The chain carries TRBV29-1 and TRBJ2-3; D gene ambiguous. Germline lookup yields CDR1 SQVTM and CDR2 ANQGSEA. The length of the CDR3 is 13 residues. V lost 4 bases and J lost 7, with 15 bases in between. CDR3 protein: CSVAIDTWNTQYF. DNA of the CDR3: TGCAGCGTTGCAATAGATACCTGGAATACGCAGTATTTT.

This clonotype occurred a few times. The rearrangement links TRBV5-1 to TRBJ2-5; D uncertain. This CDR3 has 11 residues. CDR1 is SGHRS, CDR2 YFSETQ, per germline. Trimming removed 6 bases from V and 2 bases from J, with 5 bases in between. The CDR3 region has the DNA TGCGCCAGCATGCAACAAGAGACCCAGTACTTC. Translated, it gives CASMQQETQYF.

This clonotype has ten or more counts. The chain links TRBV9 to TRBJ1-2, with a possible D match to TRBD1 (6 bases). The length of the CDR3 is 14 residues. Germline assignment: CDR1 SGDLS and CDR2 YYNGEE. V lost 0 bases and J 2 bases, leaving 8 bases between the germline ends. CDR3 coding DNA: TGTGCCAGCAGCGTAGGGAGGGGGAACTATGGCTACACCTTC. Encoded protein: CASSVGRGNYGYTF.

This clonotype was seen many times. The V and J genes are TRBV7-2 and TRBJ2-3, with TRBD2 as a possible D gene (5 bases). The germline V gene has CDR1 SGHTA and CDR2 FQGNSA. V lost 5 bases, J lost 4 bases, and 13 bases lay in between. The CDR3 has 14 residues. CDR3: CASSPADPPDTQYF. The CDR3 bases are TGTGCCAGCAGCCCAGCGGACCCCCCAGATACGCAGTATTTT.

There are a few counts of this clonotype. The chain uses TRBV12-3 or TRBV12-4 and TRBJ1-1; 12 bases are a match to TRBD1. The V and J ends lost 4 bases and 12 bases, in that order; junction bases with no gene match: 3. The CDR3 sequence is 12 residues long. The DNA of the CDR3 is TGTGCCAGCAGTTCCGGGACAGGGGGCACTTTCTTT. Its protein product is CASSSGTGGTFF.

A few counts support this clonotype. V is TRBV7-2 and J is TRBJ2-1; 10 nucleotides line up with TRBD2. The germline CDR1 and CDR2 sequences are SGHTA and FQGNSA. This CDR3 has 14 residues. V dropped 2 bases and J dropped 12; count of bases not matched to a gene: 7. CDR3 in amino acids: CASSLSSGRAGQFF. The CDR3 DNA reads as TGTGCCAGCAGCTTATCGAGCGGGAGGGCCGGGCAGTTCTTC. Combining the CDR3 with reference TRBV7-2 and TRBJ2-1 gives the whole variable domain GAGVSQSPSNKVTEKGKDVELRCDPISGHTALYWYRQSLGQGLEFLIYFQGNSAPDKSGLPSDRFSAERTGGSVSTLTIQRTQQEDSAVYLCASSLSSGRAGQFFGPGTRLTVL.

The chain joins TRBV18 to TRBJ2-3, with 13 bases fitting TRBD2. The V segment lost 1 base and the J segment 0 bases; nucleotides outside the gene matches: 7. Germline CDR1 is KGHSH and CDR2 is LQKENI. The CDR3 length is 19 residues. This CDR3 is CASSPRLAGGYPSTDTQYF. The CDR3 DNA follows: TGTGCCAGCTCACCACGACTAGCGGGAGGATACCCAAGCACAGATACGCAGTATTTT.

The chain employs TRBV7-8 and TRBJ2-3, with a tentative D call TRBD1 (5 bases). CDR1 is SGHVS, CDR2 FQNEAQ, per germline. The CDR3 consists of 16 residues. V was clipped by 2 bases and J by 6 bases, with 18 bases between them. The CDR3 DNA reads TGTGCCAGCAGCTTAACCGCAGGGTGGGCTAAGGATACGCAGTATTTT. It is translated as CASSLTAGWAKDTQYF.

J is TRBJ2-5 and V is TRBV14; perhaps TRBD1 as D (5 bases). The V end lost 3 bases, the J end lost 2 bases, and 13 bases lay between the germline ends. The CDR3 loop spans 15 amino acids. CDR1 is SGHDN and CDR2 is FVKESK in the germline V gene. The CDR3 spells CASSQTLGLQETQYF. The CDR3 DNA reads as TGTGCCAGCAGCCAGACCCTGGGGCTTCAAGAGACCCAGTACTTC.

This clonotype was seen a few times. The chain carries TRBV15 and TRBJ2-3, with D maybe TRBD2 (5 bases). The CDR3 is 13 residues long. Trimming stripped 5 bases from V and 2 bases from J, with 8 bases between. Germline V gene sequence: CDR1 LNHNV, CDR2 YYDKDF (reference sequence). CDR3 residues: CATSGSNTDTQYF. As DNA, the CDR3 is TGTGCCACCAGCGGGAGCAACACAGATACGCAGTATTTT.

The gene calls are TRBV10-3 and TRBJ2-6; 9 bases fit TRBD1. This CDR3 is built from 18 residues. The ends lost 2 bases at V and 4 bases at J; junction bases unmatched: 9. Looked up from germline, CDR1 is ENHRY and CDR2 is SYGVKD. CDR3 amino acids: CAISENPTGGLGANVLTF. The CDR3 DNA reads as TGTGCCATCAGTGAGAACCCGACAGGGGGGCTCGGGGCCAACGTCCTGACTTTC.

This clonotype was seen more than once but under ten times. This sequence joins TRBV13 and TRBJ2-5; 10 bases line up with TRBD2. The CDR3 spans 16 residues. Germline-derived CDR1 and CDR2 are PRHDT and FYEKMQ (reference sequence). V dropped 1 base and J dropped 5; count of bases not matched to a gene: 7. The CDR3, as DNA: TGTGCCAGCAGCTTAGATGGTAGCGGGAGGTGGGAGACCCAGTACTTC. This translates into CASSLDGSGRWETQYF. Variable domain in full (rest from reference TRBV13 and TRBJ2-5): AAGVIQSPRHLIKEKRETATLKCYPIPRHDTVYWYQQGPGQDPQFLISFYEKMQSDKGSIPDRFSAQQFSDYHSELNMSSLELGDSALYFCASSLDGSGRWETQYFGPGTRLLVL.

The gene calls are TRBV4-3 and TRBJ2-3; D gene unclear. The CDR3 contains 17 residues. Germline V gene lookup returns CDR1 LGHNA and CDR2 YSLEER. V lost 0 bases and J 0 bases, leaving 13 bases between the germline ends. The CDR3 reads CASSQEMGQSSTDTQYF. The CDR3 region has the DNA TGCGCCAGCAGCCAAGAAATGGGCCAGAGCAGCACAGATACGCAGTATTTT.

The V gene is TRBV5-5, the J gene TRBJ2-7; 7 bases map to TRBD1. Looked up from germline, CDR1 is SGHKS and CDR2 is YYEKEE (reference sequence). The CDR3 contains 14 residues. The J segment lost 3 bases and the V segment lost 2 bases, leaving 5 bases of the junction unmatched. The CDR3 protein is CASSLQGTDYEQYF. In DNA form, the CDR3 reads TGTGCCAGCAGCTTACAAGGGACAGACTACGAGCAGTACTTC.

The J gene is TRBJ2-1, the V gene TRBV7-9; 10 nucleotides match TRBD2. CDR1 is SEHNR, CDR2 FQNEAQ, per germline (reference sequence). V gave up 2 bases and J gave up 7 bases; unmatched junction bases: 8. This CDR3 has 16 residues. Written as DNA, the CDR3 is TGTGCCAGCAGCTTACCGCCTAGCGGGAGTTTGAATGAGCAGTTCTTC. The encoded protein is CASSLPPSGSLNEQFF.

CDR3 loop: CASSLDAGRHSPLHF. The DNA of the CDR3 is TGCGCCAGCAGCTTGGACGCCGGGAGGCACTCACCCCTCCACTTT. The J gene is TRBJ1-6, the V gene TRBV5-1, with D hard to call. Germline assignment: CDR1 SGHRS and CDR2 YFSETQ. Between the trimmed V and J ends, which lost 0 bases and 10 bases, there was a span of 14 bases. The CDR3 is made up of 15 amino acids.

The sample holds a few counts of this clonotype. This chain joins TRBV7-8 and TRBJ1-4; D ambiguous. V shed 1 base and J shed 5 bases, with 11 bases lying between them. The CDR3 length is 15 residues. The V gene's germline CDR1 is SGHVS and CDR2 FQNEAQ. The CDR3: CASSLESRSNEKLFF. Here the CDR3 DNA reads TGTGCCAGCAGCTTAGAAAGCAGGAGCAATGAAAAACTGTTTTTT.

About this clonotype: A junction end diverges from the germline sequence, so it may reflect a read error. The chain recombines TRBV29-1 with TRBJ2-4; TRBD2 matches at 7 bases. From germline, CDR1 is SQVTM and CDR2 ANQGSEA. This CDR3 is 14 amino acids long. This chain's CDR3 is CSVQPGLSKNILYF. The CDR3 DNA reads TGCAGCGTTCAACCGGGACTATCCAAAAACATTCTGTACTTC.

V and J are TRBV18 and TRBJ2-1, with 12 bases matching TRBD1. The germline V gene encodes CDR1 KGHSH and CDR2 LQKENI. The CDR3 covers 17 residues. V lost 2 bases to trimming and J lost 6 bases; unmatched junction nucleotides: 8. The CDR3 DNA is TGTGCCAGCTCACCATACACGGGACAGGGGGCGATCAATGAGCAGTTCTTC. Translated, it gives CASSPYTGQGAINEQFF. The whole variable domain, remainder taken from reference TRBV18 and TRBJ2-1, is NAGVMQNPRHLVRRRGQEARLRCSPMKGHSHVYWYRQLPEEGLKFMVYLQKENIIDESGMPKERFSAEFPKEGPSILRIQQVVRGDSAAYFCASSPYTGQGAINEQFFGPGTRLTVL.

The rearrangement links TRBV15 to TRBJ1-5, with unresolved D. CDR3 size: 15 residues. Trimming took 0 bases from V and 4 from J, leaving 10 bases between them. The V gene's germline CDR1 is LNHNV and CDR2 YYDKDF (reference sequence). CDR3 in DNA: TGTGCCACCAGCAGAGATAAGCTTGATAATCAGCCCCAGCATTTT. Protein product: CATSRDKLDNQPQHF.

This clonotype showed up just a few times. The chain is built from TRBV4-3 and TRBJ2-1, with 13 bases that match TRBD2. Germline V gene data show CDR1 as LGHNA and CDR2 as YSLEER. Germline trimming cut 5 bases from V and 10 bases from J; bases unmatched to any gene: 8. The CDR3 has 15 residues. DNA of the CDR3: TGCGCCAGCAGCACCGGGACTAGCGGGATCGGCGAGCAGTTCTTC. As protein: CASSTGTSGIGEQFF.

The V and J genes are TRBV5-5 and TRBJ2-2, with TRBD1 matching 9 bases. This CDR3 is built from 17 residues. CDR1 is SGHKS, CDR2 YYEKEE, per germline (reference sequence). With 0 bases clipped from V and 4 bases from J, the junction kept 7 bases outside the gene matches. The CDR3 here is CASSLAPVTGGTGELFF. CDR3 coding DNA: TGTGCCAGCAGCTTGGCCCCTGTGACAGGGGGCACCGGGGAGCTGTTTTTT.

This clonotype was seen repeatedly, ten times or more. The chain employs TRBV5-1 and TRBJ2-3; D assignment may be TRBD1 or TRBD2 (5 bases each). The CDR3 is made up of 15 amino acids. Deletions cut 4 bases from V and 2 bases from J, with 14 bases between. Germline V gene lookup returns CDR1 SGHRS and CDR2 YFSETQ. In nucleotides, the CDR3 is TGCGCCAGCAGCGAAGGGACGGTCCACACAGATACGCAGTATTTT. Translated: CASSEGTVHTDTQYF.

The gene calls are TRBV19 and TRBJ2-7, with TRBD2 matching over 8 bases. The germline CDR1 and CDR2 sequences are LNHDA and SQIVND (reference sequence). With V trimmed by 0 bases and J by 2 bases, 3 bases remained unmatched. The CDR3 runs 15 residues. In DNA form, the CDR3 reads TGTGCCAGTAGTATAGATAACGGGGGGGCCTACGAGCAGTACTTC. This codes for CASSIDNGGAYEQYF.

Only a few counts were recorded for this clonotype. The rearrangement uses TRBV2 and TRBJ1-2, with unresolved D. CDR1 and CDR2 (germline): SNHLY, FYNNEI. This CDR3 has 14 amino acids. V lost 3 bases, J lost 1 base, and 9 bases lay in between. The CDR3 is CASSDGGNNYGYTF. Here the CDR3 DNA reads TGTGCCAGCAGTGATGGAGGGAATAACTATGGCTACACCTTC.